The next 14 T cell receptor beta chains were all read from a single sample in a study of blood T cell repertoires in COVID-19. TCRdb's table, derived via immunoSEQ multiplex PCR, lists solely in-frame clones and lacks some. Of roughly 50,000 clones in the sample, around 84% were seen once. Input material: peripheral blood. Every receptor here comes from a woman of 80 years or more with COVID-19, enrolled during active disease.

The CDR3: CASSNTGQGYNQPQHF. For the CDR3, the DNA is TGTGCCAGTAGTAACACGGGACAGGGTTACAATCAGCCCCAGCATTTT. The rearrangement links TRBV19 to TRBJ1-5; 9 positions match TRBD1. Germline assignment: CDR1 LNHDA and CDR2 SQIVND (reference sequence). The CDR3 contains 16 residues. After removal of 4 bases from V and 3 bases from J, the junction contained 7 bases not matched to a gene.

This clone was seen a single time. The rearrangement links TRBV27 to TRBJ1-2; 8 bases match TRBD1. The junction had 6 bases not matched to a gene; V was cut back by 6 bases and J by 0 bases. The CDR3 runs to 15 residues. CDR1 is MNHEY, CDR2 SMNVEV, per germline (reference sequence). CDR3 amino acids: CASSVDRGPNYGYTF. CDR3 coding DNA: TGTGCCAGCAGCGTAGACAGGGGACCTAACTATGGCTACACCTTC.

This chain joins TRBV7-3 and TRBJ1-1, with TRBD1 identical over 8 bases. The CDR3 spans 16 residues. V was clipped by 4 bases and J by 4 bases; unmatched bases: 11. Germline V gene data show CDR1 as SGHTA and CDR2 as FQGTGA. The CDR3 loop reads CASSSQGAVRSTEAFF. The CDR3, as DNA: TGTGCCAGCAGCTCTCAGGGGGCAGTTCGTAGCACTGAAGCTTTCTTT.

The gene calls are TRBV27 and TRBJ1-1, with TRBD1 matching 9 bases. The CDR3 length is 17 residues. The ends lost 2 bases at V and 1 base at J; junction bases unmatched: 8. The germline V gene encodes CDR1 MNHEY and CDR2 SMNVEV (reference sequence). The CDR3 DNA follows: TGTGCCAGCAGTTTAGTGGGACAGGGAATGTGGAACACTGAAGCTTTCTTT. It encodes CASSLVGQGMWNTEAFF.

The chain joins TRBV3-1 (or the pseudogene TRBV3-2) to TRBJ1-1; perhaps TRBD1 as D (5 bases). This CDR3 is 14 amino acids long. The V end was cut by 6 bases, the J end by 0 bases, with 11 bases between. Germline V gene sequence: CDR1 LGHDT, CDR2 YNNKEL (reference sequence). The CDR3 region is CASRAGGVNTEAFF. As DNA, the CDR3 is TGTGCCAGCAGAGCCGGAGGGGTGAACACTGAAGCTTTCTTT.

This clone is medium-sized (0.01 to 0.1%). The chain has TRBV5-1 and TRBJ2-1; D gene unclear. Germline-derived CDR1 and CDR2 are SGHRS and YFSETQ. This CDR3 has 14 amino acids. The germline V and J ends were trimmed by 4 bases and 2 bases, with 10 bases remaining between them. In nucleotides, the CDR3 is TGCGCCAGCAGCCTTCCTACTACCTACAATGAGCAGTTCTTC. Its translation: CASSLPTTYNEQFF.

The genes are TRBV4-1 and TRBJ2-7; D might be TRBD1 (6 bases). Trimming removed 4 bases from V and 5 bases from J, with 15 bases in between. This CDR3 has 14 amino acids. Germline CDR1 reads MGHRA; CDR2 reads YSYEKL. The CDR3: CASSPSGQLDEQYF. The CDR3 nucleotides are TGCGCCAGCAGCCCAAGCGGACAGCTGGACGAGCAGTACTTC.

The rearrangement links TRBV11-2 to TRBJ2-5; a possible D gene is TRBD1 (5 bases). The V end was cut by 2 bases, the J end by 2 bases, with 15 bases between. Germline loops: CDR1 SGHAT, CDR2 FQNNGV. The CDR3 covers 16 residues. The CDR3 protein is CASSLTPSAGQETQYF. The CDR3, as DNA: TGTGCCAGCAGCTTAACCCCCTCGGCAGGGCAAGAGACCCAGTACTTC.

The CDR3 DNA reads as TGCGCCAGCAGCCTAGAGTTTGGGGGGGCTAATGAAAAACTGTTTTTT. This codes for CASSLEFGGANEKLFF. The chain employs TRBV5-1 and TRBJ1-4; D perhaps matches TRBD1 (5 bases). Trimming removed 4 bases at V and 3 bases at J, with 16 bases between. CDR3 length: 16 amino acids. Germline assignment: CDR1 SGHRS and CDR2 YFSETQ.

This clone showed up just a few times. The chain carries TRBV11-2 and TRBJ2-7, with 11 bases aligning to TRBD2. The CDR3 is 15 residues long. Germline V CDR1 and CDR2: SGHAT, FQNNGV. V was clipped by 5 bases and J by 2 bases; unmatched bases: 5. The CDR3 sequence: CASSMTSGKTYEQYF. In nucleotides, the CDR3 is TGTGCCAGCAGCATGACTAGCGGGAAGACCTACGAGCAGTACTTC.

The chain couples TRBV18 to TRBJ2-1; TRBD2 matches at 10 bases. Germline lookup yields CDR1 KGHSH and CDR2 LQKENI. The CDR3 length is 16 residues. After removal of 3 bases from V and 1 base from J, the junction contained 3 bases not matched to a gene. The CDR3 reads CASSPVLAGSYNEQFF. The CDR3 DNA is TGTGCCAGCTCACCCGTACTAGCGGGGTCCTACAATGAGCAGTTCTTC.

This chain links TRBV5-1 with TRBJ2-5; perhaps TRBD1 as D (7 bases). The V and J ends lost 3 bases and 5 bases respectively, with 17 bases between them. Germline assignment: CDR1 SGHRS and CDR2 YFSETQ. CDR3 length: 15 amino acids. CDR3 DNA: TGCGCCAGCAGCTACCACCGGGACAGCGGGGAGACCCAGTACTTC. Amino acids: CASSYHRDSGETQYF.

The genes are TRBV18 and TRBJ1-3; TRBD1 agrees at 11 bases. This CDR3 contains 16 residues. Per the germline V gene, CDR1 is KGHSH and CDR2 is LQKENI. The ends lost 5 bases at V and 2 bases at J; junction bases unmatched: 5. The CDR3, as DNA: TGTGCCAGCTCAACAGGACAGGGGGCGGCTGGAAACACCATATATTTT. Translation gives CASSTGQGAAGNTIYF. The full variable domain, completed using reference TRBV18 and TRBJ1-3, is NAGVMQNPRHLVRRRGQEARLRCSPMKGHSHVYWYRQLPEEGLKFMVYLQKENIIDESGMPKERFSAEFPKEGPSILRIQQVVRGDSAAYFCASSTGQGAAGNTIYFGEGSWLTVV.

J is TRBJ2-7 and V is TRBV11-2, with 7 positions matching TRBD1. J gave up 1 base and V 10 bases, and 4 bases lay outside the gene matches. Germline V gene data show CDR1 as SGHAT and CDR2 as FQNNGV. The CDR3 is made up of 12 amino acids. The CDR3 nucleotides are TGTGCCACCACAGGGGCGTCCTACGAGCAGTACTTC. It encodes CATTGASYEQYF.